The source of this T cell receptor beta chain is a study of shared clonotypes between healthy human individuals. With respect to this clone: Its antigen remains unknown.

At a deep level, the assay was run. TCRdb's table, derived via immunoSEQ multiplex PCR, lists solely in-frame clones and lacks some. The sample contains about 2.1 million clones, roughly 91% of which appear only once. CD8 cells classed as naive were CD45RO-negative and positively selected for CCR7, excluding terminally differentiated effector memory CD45RA+ cells. CDR1 SGHAT and CDR2 FQNNGV come from the germline V gene. CDR3 size: 14 residues. The ends were cut back, 2 bases at V and 6 bases at J, with 14 bases in the middle. The study's findings and limits: When compared with the clonotypes that were shared by all four sorted-subset donors, the non-shared clonotypes turned out to have lower generation probabilities.

The source material was naive CD8+ T cells from PBMCs. This chain connects TRBV11-2 to TRBJ2-7; D is uncertain. The clonotype originates from a man between 18 and 35 years old in good health. Some clones in this sample may be carry-over from other donors' samples. As DNA, the CDR3 is TGTGCCAGCAGCTTATCTCCAGTAACCCCCGAGCAGTACTTC. Translated, it gives CASSLSPVTPEQYF.